One T cell receptor (beta chain) is described in this entry. Its antigen is not known. This CDR3 is also generated by other DNA sequences in the sample. Replicate PCRs run on sorted subsets employed 200 ng DNA, around 31,000 T cell genomes. Clones were read by immunoSEQ multiplex PCR, and TCRdb kept only the in-frame ones, dropping some. The top ten clones hold more than 0.35% of a sample with about 2.5 million clones, roughly 92% of them seen once. The entry originates in a study of shared clonotypes between healthy human individuals. Study-level results: Donor clonotype sharing was expected to depend on sequencing depth.

Healthy and HIV-negative, the adult donors had no recent acute infections or vaccinations. V lost 0 bases and J 2 bases, leaving 11 bases between the germline ends. This CDR3 has 15 amino acids. Looked up from germline, CDR1 is SGDLS and CDR2 is YYNGEE. Sequencing used naive CD4+ T cells from PBMCs. Subset noted: CD45RA+ positively selected. This chain uses TRBV9 with TRBJ1-2; D is uncertain. The TCR originated in a young man in good health. Some clones in this sample may be carry-over from other donors' samples. Written as DNA, the CDR3 is TGTGCCAGCAGCGTAGGGCTGGGAGTGAACTATGGCTACACCTTC. Residues: CASSVGLGVNYGYTF.